A single sample gave rise to the 2 T cell receptor beta chains below, sequenced in a study of shared clonotypes between healthy human individuals. Using immunoSEQ multiplex PCR, the repertoire was profiled, and TCRdb retains in-frame clones only, with some absent. The table has around 2.5 million clones, 93% seen once. Sequenced: naive CD4+ T cells from PBMCs. The subset denotes: CD45RA+ positively selected. These receptors were taken from a young man in good health. Some clones in this sample may be carry-over from other donors' samples.

V is TRBV10-3 and J is TRBJ2-1; 14 bases are a match to TRBD2. Germline V CDR1 and CDR2: ENHRY, SYGVKD. The CDR3 spans 21 residues. The ends lost 0 bases at V and 0 bases at J; junction bases unmatched: 10. The CDR3 spells CAISESTIGTSGRGSYNEQFF. CDR3 nucleotide sequence: TGTGCCATCAGTGAGTCGACGATCGGGACTAGCGGGAGAGGCTCCTACAATGAGCAGTTCTTC.

CDR3 sequence: CASSFTQGLANYGYTF. The CDR3 DNA reads TGTGCCAGCAGTTTTACCCAGGGACTCGCAAACTATGGCTACACCTTC. The gene calls are TRBV28 and TRBJ1-2; perhaps TRBD1 as D (5 bases). V lost 3 bases and J 2 bases, leaving 16 bases between the germline ends. The CDR3 length is 16 residues. Germline V lookup: CDR1 MDHEN, CDR2 SYDVKM.